The 16 T cell receptor beta chains presented below share a single source sample, sequenced in a study of shared clonotypes between healthy human individuals (TCRdb year 2020). Libraries came from the immunoSEQ multiplex PCR assay. Held by TCRdb, this immuneACCESS table contains in-frame sequences only and omits some clones. Under half of the omission traces to an unresolved V gene where checked; the cause of the rest is unknown. Counted in this sample were some 2,000,000 clones; just under 95% of them appeared once. 0.85% to 1.3% of the sample goes to the ten largest clones. CD8 naive samples were obtained by positive selection for CCR7 among CD45RO-negative cells, yielding a CD45RA+CCR7+ population from which TemRA cells were excluded. Material for sequencing was naive CD8+ T cells sorted from blood. The cell subset or site label, read with the paper, signifies: CD45RA+CCR7+. These receptors were collected from a man between 18 and 29 years old in good health.

The V and J genes are TRBV4-2 and TRBJ2-3, with D possibly being TRBD2 (5 bases). The germline CDR1 and CDR2 sequences are LGHNA and YNFKEQ. The ends were cut back, 0 bases at V and 9 bases at J, with 10 bases in the middle. The CDR3 extends over 13 amino acids. The CDR3: CASSQDVIATQYF. In DNA, the CDR3 is TGTGCCAGCAGCCAAGATGTCATAGCGACGCAGTATTTT.

The CDR3 bases are TGTGCCAGCAGCTTGGTCCTAGCGGGGGACACCGGGGAGCTGTTTTTT. Protein product: CASSLVLAGDTGELFF. The chain recombines TRBV5-4 with TRBJ2-2; 10 bases are shared with TRBD2. The J segment lost 3 bases and the V segment lost 0 bases, leaving 2 bases of the junction unmatched. This CDR3 is 16 amino acids long. Germline-derived CDR1 and CDR2 are SGHNT and YYREEE (reference sequence).

Notes on this clone: Other DNA sequences of this sample code for an identical CDR3. The V call is TRBV27, the J call TRBJ2-7; D may be TRBD2 (7 bases). The germline gives CDR1 MNHEY, CDR2 SMNVEV (reference sequence). This CDR3 is built from 14 residues. The ends were cut back, 2 bases at V and 3 bases at J, with 11 bases in the middle. Here the CDR3 DNA reads TGTGCCAGCAGTTTAGGACTAGGGGGCTACGAGCAGTACTTC. It encodes CASSLGLGGYEQYF.

V gene TRBV27 combines with J gene TRBJ2-7, with D perhaps TRBD2 (6 bases). Germline V gene data show CDR1 as MNHEY and CDR2 as SMNVEV (reference sequence). The CDR3 has 18 residues. V was pared by 0 bases and J by 2 bases, with 20 bases between. CDR3 sequence (DNA): TGTGCCAGCAGTTTATCGGGGGGTTATCACCCCCGGGCCTACGAGCAGTACTTC. It translates to CASSLSGGYHPRAYEQYF.

The V call is TRBV12-5, the J call TRBJ2-5, with D perhaps matching TRBD1 (6 bases). CDR3 size: 17 residues. The V and J ends lost 0 bases and 5 bases respectively, with 19 bases between them. Germline V gene sequence: CDR1 LGHNT, CDR2 FRNRAP. CDR3 sequence reads: CASGLVRGHTSAETQYF. CDR3 in DNA: TGTGCTAGTGGTTTGGTACGGGGACACACCTCAGCTGAGACCCAGTACTTC.

The V gene is TRBV29-1, the J gene TRBJ1-2; possibly TRBD1 for D (5 bases). Per germline, CDR1 SQVTM and CDR2 ANQGSEA. The CDR3 totals 12 residues. V lost 6 bases and J lost 8, with 16 bases in between. In DNA form, the CDR3 reads TGCAGCGTCCTCCACGGGACCGGGGGCTACACCTTC. Its protein product is CSVLHGTGGYTF.

On this clone itself: Other DNA sequences from this sample encode an identical CDR3 as well. This chain links TRBV13 with TRBJ2-7; 7 bases line up with TRBD1. The V and J ends lost 4 bases and 2 bases, in that order; junction bases with no gene match: 5. Germline-derived CDR1 and CDR2 are PRHDT and FYEKMQ (reference sequence). The CDR3 is 14 residues long. The CDR3, as DNA: TGTGCCAGCAGCTCCCGGGACAGCGCCTACGAGCAGTACTTC. Translating gives CASSSRDSAYEQYF.

This chain uses TRBV6-5 with TRBJ2-7; 7 bases agree with TRBD1. Germline assignment: CDR1 MNHEY and CDR2 SVGAGI. V shed 5 bases and J 1 base; nucleotides not matched to a gene: 8. The CDR3 extends over 15 amino acids. CDR3 protein: CASSTPRQGSYEQYF. CDR3 in DNA: TGTGCCAGCAGTACCCCCCGACAGGGATCCTACGAGCAGTACTTC.

This chain's CDR3 is CASSLGDSDSPLHF. CDR3 in DNA: TGTGCCAGCAGCTTAGGGGACAGCGATTCACCCCTCCACTTT. The chain recombines TRBV7-8 with TRBJ1-6; 7 nucleotides line up with TRBD1. CDR1 and CDR2 (germline): SGHVS, FQNEAQ. This CDR3 is built from 14 residues. Losses at the gene ends were 1 base for V and 8 bases for J; bases not matched to a gene: 2.

The V call is TRBV5-4, the J call TRBJ2-3; possibly TRBD1 for D (5 bases). Germline V gene lookup returns CDR1 SGHNT and CDR2 YYREEE (reference sequence). The V and J ends lost 4 bases and 5 bases respectively, with 23 bases between them. The CDR3 consists of 17 residues. This CDR3 reads CASSPAQGTHMGDTQYF. CDR3 in DNA: TGTGCCAGCAGCCCAGCCCAGGGAACACACATGGGAGATACGCAGTATTTT.

V gene TRBV9 combines with J gene TRBJ1-2, with 7 positions matching TRBD1. The CDR3 consists of 17 residues. The V and J ends lost 0 bases and 0 bases, in that order; junction bases with no gene match: 8. The germline CDR1 and CDR2 sequences are SGDLS and YYNGEE. The CDR3 here is CASSVEAGGTANYGYTF. The CDR3 DNA sequence: TGTGCCAGCAGCGTAGAGGCAGGGGGTACGGCTAACTATGGCTACACCTTC.

This chain uses TRBV10-3 with TRBJ2-7; possible D gene TRBD1, 6 bases. This CDR3 is 13 amino acids long. From germline, CDR1 is ENHRY and CDR2 SYGVKD. V lost 8 bases to trimming and J lost 1 base, with 12 bases between them. CDR3 DNA: TGTGCCATCGAGTGGACAGCTTCCTACGAGCAGTACTTC. Its translation: CAIEWTASYEQYF.

In regard to this clone: Additional DNA sequences in this sample encode the identical CDR3. This rearrangement joins TRBV19 to TRBJ2-7; D possibly corresponds to TRBD2 (6 bases). The V and J ends lost 5 bases and 4 bases respectively, with 9 bases between them. The CDR3 has 12 amino acids. The germline V gene has CDR1 LNHDA and CDR2 SQIVND (reference sequence). DNA for the CDR3: TGTGCCAGTAGTGCGACTAGTTACGAGCAGTACTTC. Translation gives CASSATSYEQYF. Based on the CDR3 plus reference TRBV19 and TRBJ2-7, the full variable domain is DGGITQSPKYLFRKEGQNVTLSCEQNLNHDAMYWYRQDPGQGLRLIYYSQIVNDFQKGDIAEGYSVSREKKESFPLTVTSAQKNPTAFYLCASSATSYEQYFGPGTRLTVT.

J is TRBJ2-5 and V is TRBV27; D is perhaps TRBD1 (6 bases). Germline-derived CDR1 and CDR2 are MNHEY and SMNVEV (reference sequence). This CDR3 contains 15 residues. The V gene lost 6 bases and the J gene lost 2 bases, with 16 bases spanning the gap. For the CDR3, the DNA is TGTGCCAGCAGGCCAGCCCGGGACACGCAAGAGACCCAGTACTTC. It specifies CASRPARDTQETQYF.

The chain uses TRBV7-9 and TRBJ1-1; D ambiguous. Germline V gene data show CDR1 as SEHNR and CDR2 as FQNEAQ (reference sequence). The V end lost 5 bases, the J end lost 1 base, and 17 bases lay between the germline ends. This CDR3 has 16 amino acids. Here the CDR3 DNA reads TGTGCCAGCAGCCCCCCCAGTGTCGTGCGGAACACTGAAGCTTTCTTT. Protein product: CASSPPSVVRNTEAFF.

J is TRBJ1-5 and V is TRBV19; TRBD1 is a possible D gene (6 bases). V lost 7 bases to trimming and J lost 7 bases, with 26 bases between them. CDR3 length: 17 amino acids. The germline gives CDR1 LNHDA, CDR2 SQIVND (reference sequence). CDR3 sequence reads: CASTNGPQGRLGQPQHF. CDR3 sequence (DNA): TGTGCCAGTACCAATGGGCCCCAGGGGCGTTTGGGACAGCCCCAGCATTTT.